A selection of T cell receptor beta chains follows, all from one sample in a study of blood T cell repertoires in COVID-19. TCRdb's copy holds only in-frame clones and misses some; the assay was immunoSEQ multiplex PCR. The sample contains some 190,000 clones, 84% of which appear only once. The source material was PBMCs or T cells enriched from blood (not recorded which). All receptors come from a woman in her 30s who had been exposed to COVID-19. The CDR3 runs from the conserved cysteine through the conserved F or W. The D gene is left open where the match is weak.

>TRBD1|TRBV7-9
CASSPGQATEAFF
>TRBD1|TRBV19
CASSIGQGNTEAFF
>.|TRBV19
CAWGTLYSGNTIYF
>.|TRBV19
CASGLGGYNEQFF
>.|TRBV6-5
CASRRGGSNEQFF
>.|TRBV27
CASSSRDTYNYGYTF
>.|TRBV25-1
CASRARYEQYF
>TRBD1|TRBV7-8
CASSLGQGAFSGNTIYF
>.|TRBV15
CATSRADSVSGANVLTF
>TRBD1|TRBV3-1/TRBV3-2
CASSLGQGADTQYF
>TRBD1|TRBV4-1
CASSLDRGAYQETQYF
>TRBD1|TRBV9
CASSSRGTGFDEQYF
>.|TRBV5-4
CASSLGAVQETQYF
>TRBD1|TRBV19
CASSILGTVAQPQHF
>TRBD1|TRBV12-5
CASGLVRFPGGSQNTEAFF
>TRBD1|TRBV19
CASRDRGNQPQHF
>TRBD2|TRBV7-6
CASSWVSGGTETQYF
>TRBD2|TRBV4-2
CASSLAGGLPSYEQYF
>TRBD1|TRBV5-1
CASSFPNRGGNSPLHF
>.|TRBV3-1/TRBV3-2
CASSQLSYEQYF
>.|TRBV2
CASSGLSAPSTDTQYF
>TRBD1|TRBV25-1
CASRKQGANEKLFF
>TRBD1|TRBV6-5
CASSPSGGGHQPQHF
>.|TRBV21-1
CASSPPGQINTEAFF
>.|TRBV13
CASRTNGLNTEAFF
>TRBD1|TRBV3-1/TRBV3-2
CASRHDGRDRGRGGYTF
>.|TRBV12-5
CASGPERPGELFF
>TRBD1|TRBV5-1
CASSQRTGSKLFF
>TRBD1|TRBV9
CASSPEVGQGAGGGEKLFF
>TRBD1|TRBV6-2/TRBV6-3
CASSYDRWTGARAGELFF
>TRBD1|TRBV9
CASSSWTGTDGYTF
>TRBD1|TRBV19
CASNPGQGVGEQYF
>.|TRBV7-2
CASSLVGQPQHF
>.|TRBV27
CASRLTGTLYEQYF
>TRBD1|TRBV30
CAWVGDRGEAFF
>TRBD1|TRBV7-2
CASSFRTGSNQPQHF
>TRBD1|TRBV9
CASSTRGQSTYNEQFF